This TCR beta chain derives from a study of tissue T cells after allogeneic stem cell transplantation. This research-autopsy study prospectively enrolled adult allogeneic hematopoietic cell transplant recipients with steroid-refractory graft-versus-host disease. Germline lookup yields CDR1 MGHRA and CDR2 YSYEKL. V was shortened by 1 base and J by 1 base, with 8 bases between the two germline ends. This CDR3 has 16 residues. The data were produced by immunoSEQ multiplex PCR, yet TCRdb's version contains in-frame clones alone and is incomplete. The repertoire consists of hundreds of clones, with 50% to 60% occurring once and the leading ten covering 46%.

The chain employs TRBV4-1 and TRBJ2-6; D is ambiguous. The specimen comprised heart tissue, sampled at autopsy. The TCR was taken from a female patient aged 40-69 years with steroid-refractory graft-versus-host disease after an allogeneic stem cell transplant. Some T cells may be graft donor cells. The DNA for the CDR3 is TGCGCCAGCAGCCAAGTCCAGCTTTCTGGGGCCAACGTCCTGACTTTC. It codes for CASSQVQLSGANVLTF.